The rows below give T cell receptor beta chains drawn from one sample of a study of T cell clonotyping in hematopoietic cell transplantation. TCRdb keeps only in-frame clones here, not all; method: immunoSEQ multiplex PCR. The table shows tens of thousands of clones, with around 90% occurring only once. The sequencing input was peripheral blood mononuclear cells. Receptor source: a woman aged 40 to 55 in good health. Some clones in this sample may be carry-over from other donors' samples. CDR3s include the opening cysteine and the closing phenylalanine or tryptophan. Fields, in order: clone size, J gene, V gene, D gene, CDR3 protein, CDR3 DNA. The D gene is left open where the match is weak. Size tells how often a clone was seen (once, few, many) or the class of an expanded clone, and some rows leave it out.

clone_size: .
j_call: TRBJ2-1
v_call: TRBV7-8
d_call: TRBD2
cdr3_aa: CASSFGTSGSHNEQFF
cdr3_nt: TGTGCCAGCAGCTTCGGGACTAGCGGGAGCCACAATGAGCAGTTCTTC

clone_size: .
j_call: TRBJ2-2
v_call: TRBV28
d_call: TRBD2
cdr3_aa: CASSFEVAGTGELFF
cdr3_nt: TGTGCCAGCAGTTTTGAAGTAGCGGGGACCGGGGAGCTGTTTTTT

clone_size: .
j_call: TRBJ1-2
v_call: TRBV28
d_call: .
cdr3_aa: CASRSVNGYTF
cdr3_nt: TGTGCCAGCAGGTCGGTTAATGGCTACACCTTC

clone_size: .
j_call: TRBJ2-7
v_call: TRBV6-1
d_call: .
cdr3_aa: CASSARSYEQYF
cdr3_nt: TGTGCCAGCAGTGCGAGGAGCTACGAGCAGTACTTC

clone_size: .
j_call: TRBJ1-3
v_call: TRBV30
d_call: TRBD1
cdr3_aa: CAWSSGTGAMGNTIYF
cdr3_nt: TGTGCCTGGAGCTCCGGGACAGGGGCGATGGGAAACACCATATATTTT

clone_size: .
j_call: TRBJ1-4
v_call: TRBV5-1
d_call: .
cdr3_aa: CASSSGRAREKLFF
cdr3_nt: TGCGCCAGCAGCTCCGGACGGGCCCGGGAAAAACTGTTTTTT

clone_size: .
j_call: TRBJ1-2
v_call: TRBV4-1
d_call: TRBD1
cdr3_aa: CASSQEGQSYGYTF
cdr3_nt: TGCGCCAGCAGCCAAGAGGGACAGTCCTATGGCTACACCTTC

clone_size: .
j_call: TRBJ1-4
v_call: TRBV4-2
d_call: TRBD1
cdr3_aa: CASSRTRGTNEKLFF
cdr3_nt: TGTGCCAGCAGCCGGACCAGGGGGACTAATGAAAAACTGTTTTTT

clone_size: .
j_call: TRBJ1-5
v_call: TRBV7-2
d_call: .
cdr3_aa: CASSLYGGLAAQHF
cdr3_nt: TGTGCCAGCAGCTTATATGGCGGGCTAGCGGCCCAGCATTTT

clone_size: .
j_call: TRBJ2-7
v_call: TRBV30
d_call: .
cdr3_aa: CAWSEWRVYEQYF
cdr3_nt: TGTGCCTGGAGTGAGTGGCGGGTGTACGAGCAGTACTTC

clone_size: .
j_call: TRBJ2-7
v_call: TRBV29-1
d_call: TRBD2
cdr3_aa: CSVLGLAGGLSSYEQYF
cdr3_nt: TGCAGCGTCCTGGGACTAGCGGGAGGACTGAGCTCCTACGAGCAGTACTTC

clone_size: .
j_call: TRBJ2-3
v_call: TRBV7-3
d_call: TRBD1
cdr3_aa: CASSWGTGADTQYF
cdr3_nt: TGTGCCAGCAGCTGGGGGACAGGGGCAGATACGCAGTATTTT

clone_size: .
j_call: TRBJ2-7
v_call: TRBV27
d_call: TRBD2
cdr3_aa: CASSLGTSGPLRREQYF
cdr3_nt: TGTGCCAGCAGTTTAGGGACTAGCGGGCCCTTGCGCCGCGAGCAGTACTTC

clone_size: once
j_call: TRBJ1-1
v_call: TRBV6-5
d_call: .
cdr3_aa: CASSRPGVDNTEAFF
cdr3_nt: TGTGCCAGCAGTAGGCCGGGGGTCGACAACACTGAAGCTTTCTTT

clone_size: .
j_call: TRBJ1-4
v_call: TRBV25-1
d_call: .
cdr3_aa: CASSAGGRPELFF
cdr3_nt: TGTGCCAGCAGCGCGGGAGGGAGGCCTGAACTGTTTTTT

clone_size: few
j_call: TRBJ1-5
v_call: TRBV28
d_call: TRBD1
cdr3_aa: CASTVGGAGDSNQPQHF
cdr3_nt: TGTGCCAGCACAGTAGGGGGCGCGGGGGATAGCAATCAGCCCCAGCATTTT

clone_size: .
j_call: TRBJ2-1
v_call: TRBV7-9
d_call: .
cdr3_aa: CASSLWGPYNEQFF
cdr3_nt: TGTGCCAGCAGTCTTTGGGGCCCCTACAATGAGCAGTTCTTC